The 4 T cell receptor beta chains below all came from one sample that was sequenced in a study of T cells in Graves' hyperthyroidism and ophthalmopathy. The CDR3 regions of TCR beta were amplified from RNA transcripts. The HTBI set primed first-round TCR CDR3 RT-PCR. TCRdb analysed the multiplex PCR reads with MiXCR anew, one entry per CDR3 protein. The sample lists about 600,000 distinct CDR3 sequences, more than 15% seen once, with around 3.3% in the top ten. The sequenced sample was blood. The source of these receptors is a woman in her forties with Graves' ophthalmopathy.

This clonotype showed up many times. CDR3 DNA: TGCAGTGCGCAGTTCTCCTACGAGCAGTACTTC. Translated: CSAQFSYEQYF. The chain couples TRBV20-1 to TRBJ2-7; D is undetermined. Germline V gives CDR1 DFQATT, CDR2 SNEGSKA (reference sequence). The CDR3 length is 11 residues. V was shortened by 6 bases and J by 0 bases, with 6 bases between the two germline ends.

At least ten counts were recorded for this clonotype. The chain couples TRBV24-1 to TRBJ2-1; perhaps TRBD2 as D (6 bases). V gave up 6 bases and J gave up 7 bases, with 15 bases separating them. The CDR3 totals 14 residues. Looked up from germline, CDR1 is KGHDR and CDR2 is SFDVKD. CDR3 sequence: CATSPSEVRNEQFF. The DNA of the CDR3 is TGTGCCACCAGTCCTAGCGAAGTTAGAAATGAGCAGTTCTTC.

The chain employs TRBV3-1 and TRBJ1-4; no definite D call. CDR3 length: 18 residues. The germline CDR1 and CDR2 sequences are LGHDT and YNNKEL (reference sequence). The ends were cut back, 0 bases at V and 0 bases at J, with 14 bases in the middle. CDR3 coding DNA: TGTGCCAGCAGCCAAGAGAGGATGAGCAAGCCAACTAATGAAAAACTGTTTTTT. Amino acid sequence: CASSQERMSKPTNEKLFF.

This clonotype was seen many times. J is TRBJ1-5 and V is TRBV20-1; no definite D call. CDR1 DFQATT and CDR2 SNEGSKA come from the germline V gene (reference sequence). The ends were cut back, 2 bases at V and 0 bases at J, with 5 bases in the middle. The CDR3 is made up of 13 amino acids. CDR3 region: CSARSDSNQPQHF. The CDR3 DNA reads as TGCAGTGCTAGAAGCGATAGCAATCAGCCCCAGCATTTT.